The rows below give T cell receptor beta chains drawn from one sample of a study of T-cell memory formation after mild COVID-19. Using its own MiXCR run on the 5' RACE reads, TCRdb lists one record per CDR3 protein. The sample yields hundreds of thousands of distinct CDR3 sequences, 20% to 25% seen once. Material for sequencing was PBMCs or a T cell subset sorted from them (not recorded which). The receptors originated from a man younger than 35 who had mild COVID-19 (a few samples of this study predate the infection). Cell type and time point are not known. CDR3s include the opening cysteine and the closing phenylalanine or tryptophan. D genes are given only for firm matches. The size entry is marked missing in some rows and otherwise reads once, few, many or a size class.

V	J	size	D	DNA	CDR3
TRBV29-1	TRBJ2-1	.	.	TGCAGCTTTTTCGATCTCTTATGGAATGAGCAGTTCTTC	CSFFDLLWNEQFF
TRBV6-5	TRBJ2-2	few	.	TGTGCCAGCAGTTACTCGAACCCCCGTGGCGGGGAGCTGTTTTTT	CASSYSNPRGGELFF
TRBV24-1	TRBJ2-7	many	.	TGTGCCACCAGTGAATGCCGGGACAACTACGAGCAGTACTTC	CATSECRDNYEQYF
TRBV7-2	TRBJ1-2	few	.	TGTGCCAGCAGCCAGGAACGGATCGGCTACACCTTC	CASSQERIGYTF
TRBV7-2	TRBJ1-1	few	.	TGTGCCAGCCGAAGCTTCGGGGGAAACACTGAAGCTTTCTTT	CASRSFGGNTEAFF
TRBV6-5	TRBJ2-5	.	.	TGTGCCAGCAGTTACTCCCAGGGAAGGGTAGAGACCCAGTACTTC	CASSYSQGRVETQYF
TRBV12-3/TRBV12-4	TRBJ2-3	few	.	TGTGCCAGCAGGCCGACAGGCCGCACAGATACGCAGTATTTT	CASRPTGRTDTQYF
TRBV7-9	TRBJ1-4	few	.	TGTGCCAGCAGCTTAGGGACGTCGGGTAATGAAAAACTGTTTTTT	CASSLGTSGNEKLFF
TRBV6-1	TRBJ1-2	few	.	TGTGCCAGCTCCCCGATACAGGGCGATGGCTACACCTTC	CASSPIQGDGYTF
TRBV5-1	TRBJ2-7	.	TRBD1	TGCGCCAGCAGTCCGACGGACAGGACGGGCGAGCAGTACTTC	CASSPTDRTGEQYF
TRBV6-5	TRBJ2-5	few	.	TGTGCCAGCAGTTACTCGGTGGAGTTCCAAGAGACCCAGTACTTC	CASSYSVEFQETQYF